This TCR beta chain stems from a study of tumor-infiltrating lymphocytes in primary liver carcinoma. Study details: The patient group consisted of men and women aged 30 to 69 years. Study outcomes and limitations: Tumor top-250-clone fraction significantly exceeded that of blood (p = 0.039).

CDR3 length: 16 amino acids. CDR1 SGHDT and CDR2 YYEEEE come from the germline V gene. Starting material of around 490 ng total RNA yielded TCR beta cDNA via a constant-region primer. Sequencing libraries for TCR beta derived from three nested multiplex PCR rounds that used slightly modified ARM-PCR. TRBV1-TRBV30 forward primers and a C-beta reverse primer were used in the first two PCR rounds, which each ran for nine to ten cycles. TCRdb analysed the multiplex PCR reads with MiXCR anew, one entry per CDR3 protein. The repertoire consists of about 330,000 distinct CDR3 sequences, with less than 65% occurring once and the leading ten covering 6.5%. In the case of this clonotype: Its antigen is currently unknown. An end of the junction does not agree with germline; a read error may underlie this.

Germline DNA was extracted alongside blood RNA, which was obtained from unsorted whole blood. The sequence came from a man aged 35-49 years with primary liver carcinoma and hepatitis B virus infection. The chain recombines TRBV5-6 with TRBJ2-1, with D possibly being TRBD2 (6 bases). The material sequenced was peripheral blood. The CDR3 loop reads CVSTTWGVGTTNEQFF. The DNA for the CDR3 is TGTGTCAGCACCACCTGGGGGGTAGGAACGACCAATGAGCAGTTCTTC.